The entry below gives a single TCR beta chain sequence along with its context. The data were taken from a study of cytomegalovirus exposure and HLA in healthy donors. The PCR was carried out with 60 Vbeta primers and 13 Jbeta primers. Assay used: immunoSEQ multiplex PCR; TCRdb lists only in-frame clones, some missing. Here the sample spans about 130,000 clones, 85% to 90% being singletons. Germline V lookup: CDR1 LNHDA, CDR2 SQIVND (reference sequence). V dropped 5 bases and J dropped 3; count of bases not matched to a gene: 6. The CDR3 contains 15 residues. The TCR comes from a woman in her 30s in good health and CMV-seropositive. The V gene is TRBV19, the J gene TRBJ2-1, with 8 nucleotides matching TRBD1. The specimen sequenced was PBMCs. CDR3 loop: CASSADRGSYNEQFF. The DNA of the CDR3 is TGTGCCAGTAGTGCTGACAGGGGAAGCTACAATGAGCAGTTCTTC.